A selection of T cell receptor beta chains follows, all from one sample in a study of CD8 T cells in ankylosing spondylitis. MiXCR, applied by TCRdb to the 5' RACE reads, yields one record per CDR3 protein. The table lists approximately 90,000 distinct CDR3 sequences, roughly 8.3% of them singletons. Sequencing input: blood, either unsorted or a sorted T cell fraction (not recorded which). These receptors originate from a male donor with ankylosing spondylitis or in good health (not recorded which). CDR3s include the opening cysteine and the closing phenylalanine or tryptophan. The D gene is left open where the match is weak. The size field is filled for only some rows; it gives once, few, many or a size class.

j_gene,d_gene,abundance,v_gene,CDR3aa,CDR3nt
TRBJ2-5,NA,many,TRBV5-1,CASSTDTGQETQYF,TGCGCCAGCAGCACGGACACGGGTCAAGAGACCCAGTACTTC
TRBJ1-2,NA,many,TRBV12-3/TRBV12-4,CASSLKSEGYTF,TGTGCCAGCAGTTTAAAATCCGAAGGCTACACCTTC
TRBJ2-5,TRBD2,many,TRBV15,CATSRGATSGKQETQYF,TGTGCCACCAGCAGAGGGGCGACTAGCGGTAAACAAGAGACCCAGTACTTC
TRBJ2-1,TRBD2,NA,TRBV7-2,CASSLLASGYNEQFF,TGTGCCAGCAGCTTACTGGCTAGCGGATACAATGAGCAGTTCTTC
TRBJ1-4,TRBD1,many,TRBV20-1,CSARAIGTATNEKLFF,TGCAGTGCTAGGGCCATCGGGACAGCAACTAATGAAAAACTGTTTTTT
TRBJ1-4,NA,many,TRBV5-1,CASSLGGGGSEKLFF,TGCGCCAGCAGCCTCGGGGGCGGGGGAAGTGAAAAACTGTTTTTT
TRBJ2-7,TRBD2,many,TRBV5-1,CASSFSSGAYEQYF,TGCGCCAGCAGCTTTTCTAGCGGGGCGTACGAGCAGTACTTC
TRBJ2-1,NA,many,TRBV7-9,CASSSASPNEQFF,TGTGCCAGCAGCTCGGCAAGCCCTAATGAGCAGTTCTTC
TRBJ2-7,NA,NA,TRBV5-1,CASSLGDSGAYEQYF,TGCGCCAGCAGCTTGGGGGACTCGGGGGCCTACGAGCAGTACTTC
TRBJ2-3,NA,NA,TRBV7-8,CASSPHGGATGTQYF,TGTGCCAGCAGCCCCCATGGTGGGGCCACGGGTACGCAGTATTTT
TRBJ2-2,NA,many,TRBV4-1,CASSQEVRGTGELFF,TGCGCCAGCAGCCAAGAGGTTAGGGGCACCGGGGAGCTGTTTTTT
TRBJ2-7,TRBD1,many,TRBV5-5,CASSGAGTGGYEQYF,TGTGCCAGCAGCGGGGCCGGGACAGGGGGCTACGAGCAGTACTTC
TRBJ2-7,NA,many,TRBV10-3,CAIAQGTPYEQYF,TGTGCCATAGCCCAGGGGACACCCTACGAGCAGTACTTC
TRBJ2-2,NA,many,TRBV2,CASSVGRGNTGELFF,TGTGCCAGCAGTGTAGGACGGGGGAACACCGGGGAGCTGTTTTTT
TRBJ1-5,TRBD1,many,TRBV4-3,CASSPDRVNQPQHF,TGCGCCAGCAGCCCTGACAGGGTCAATCAGCCCCAGCATTTT
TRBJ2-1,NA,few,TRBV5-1,CASSAVSYEQFF,TGCGCCAGCAGCGCAGTTAGCTATGAGCAGTTCTTC
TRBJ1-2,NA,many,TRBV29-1,CSVVEGAGYGYTF,TGCAGCGTTGTCGAGGGAGCAGGCTATGGCTACACCTTC
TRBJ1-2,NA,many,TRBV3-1,CASSERTGDGYTF,TGTGCCAGCAGCGAAAGGACGGGGGATGGCTACACCTTC
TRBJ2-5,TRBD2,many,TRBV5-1,CASTLGLAGVTQYF,TGCGCCAGCACCCTCGGACTAGCGGGTGTCACCCAGTACTTC
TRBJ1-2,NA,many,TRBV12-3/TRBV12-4,CASSRDAGYGYTF,TGTGCCAGCAGTAGGGACGCTGGGTATGGCTACACCTTC
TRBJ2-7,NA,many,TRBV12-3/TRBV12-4,CASSLGGTEQYF,TGTGCCAGCAGTTTAGGGGGAACCGAGCAGTACTTC
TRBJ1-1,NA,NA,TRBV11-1,CASSSRPSERTPGAEAFF,TGTGCCAGCAGCTCAAGGCCCTCAGAGAGGACCCCAGGGGCTGAAGCTTTCTTT
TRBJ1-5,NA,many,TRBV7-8,CASSLGGYSNQPQHF,TGTGCCAGCAGCTTAGGAGGTTATAGCAATCAGCCCCAGCATTTT
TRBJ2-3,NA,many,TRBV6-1,CASSRGTGDTDTQYF,TGTGCCAGCAGCCGCGGGACTGGTGACACAGATACGCAGTATTTT
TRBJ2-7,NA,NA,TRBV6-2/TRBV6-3,CASSYSGQTSSYEQSF,TGTGCCAGCAGTTACTCGGGGCAGACCAGCTCCTACGAGCAGAGCTTC
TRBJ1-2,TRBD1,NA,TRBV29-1,CSDRTGTGNYGYTF,TGCAGCGATCGTACCGGGACAGGGAACTATGGCTACACCTTC
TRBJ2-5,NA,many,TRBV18,CASSERQETQYF,TGTGCCAGCTCAGAGCGCCAAGAGACCCAGTACTTC
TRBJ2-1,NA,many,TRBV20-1,CSVPKPSQQFF,TGCAGTGTTCCGAAACCTAGCCAGCAGTTCTTC